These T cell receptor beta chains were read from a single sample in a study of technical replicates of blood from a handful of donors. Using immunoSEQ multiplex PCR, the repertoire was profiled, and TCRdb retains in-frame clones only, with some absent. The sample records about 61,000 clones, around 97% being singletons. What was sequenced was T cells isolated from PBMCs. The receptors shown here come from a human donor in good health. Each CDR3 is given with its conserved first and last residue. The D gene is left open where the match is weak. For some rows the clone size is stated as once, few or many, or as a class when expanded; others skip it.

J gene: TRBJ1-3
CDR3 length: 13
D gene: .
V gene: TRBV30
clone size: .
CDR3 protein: CAWSVHSGNTIYF
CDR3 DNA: TGTGCCTGGAGTGTACACTCTGGAAACACCATATATTTT

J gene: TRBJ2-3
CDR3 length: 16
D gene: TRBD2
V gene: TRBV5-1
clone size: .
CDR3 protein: CASSATSGTHTDTQYF
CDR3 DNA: TGCGCCAGCAGCGCGACTAGCGGTACTCACACAGATACGCAGTATTTT

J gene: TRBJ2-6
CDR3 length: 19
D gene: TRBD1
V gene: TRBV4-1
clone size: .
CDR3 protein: CASSQHSPQGASGANVLTF
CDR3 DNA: TGCGCCAGCAGCCAACATTCCCCGCAGGGGGCCTCTGGGGCCAACGTCCTGACTTTC

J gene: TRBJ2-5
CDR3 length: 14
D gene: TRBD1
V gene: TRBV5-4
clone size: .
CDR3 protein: CASSLGDRVGTQYF
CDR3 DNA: TGTGCCAGCAGCTTAGGGGACAGGGTAGGGACCCAGTACTTC

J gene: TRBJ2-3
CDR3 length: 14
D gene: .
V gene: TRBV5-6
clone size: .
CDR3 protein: CASSLGSSTDTQYF
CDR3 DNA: TGTGCCAGCAGCTTGGGGAGTAGCACAGATACGCAGTATTTT

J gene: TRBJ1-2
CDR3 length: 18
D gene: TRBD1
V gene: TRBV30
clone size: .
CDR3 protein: CAWSVQWAGGKTNYGYTF
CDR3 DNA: TGTGCCTGGAGTGTTCAGTGGGCAGGGGGGAAGACTAACTATGGCTACACCTTC

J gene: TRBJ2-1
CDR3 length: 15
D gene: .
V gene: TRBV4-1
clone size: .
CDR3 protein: CASSQGRPFYNEQFF
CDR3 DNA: TGCGCCAGCAGCCAAGGCAGGCCCTTTTACAATGAGCAGTTCTTC

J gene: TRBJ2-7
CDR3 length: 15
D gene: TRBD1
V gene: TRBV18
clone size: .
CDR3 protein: CASSPSGQGAYEQYF
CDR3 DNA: TGTGCCAGCTCACCATCGGGACAGGGGGCCTACGAGCAGTACTTC

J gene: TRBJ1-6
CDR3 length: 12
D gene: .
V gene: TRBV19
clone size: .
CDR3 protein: CASSIGSSPLHF
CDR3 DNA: TGTGCCAGTAGTATAGGCAGTTCACCCCTCCACTTT

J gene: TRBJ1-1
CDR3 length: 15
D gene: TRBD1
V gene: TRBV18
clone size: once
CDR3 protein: CASSPRTGGDTEAFF
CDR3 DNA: TGTGCCAGCTCACCGAGGACAGGGGGGGATACTGAAGCTTTCTTT

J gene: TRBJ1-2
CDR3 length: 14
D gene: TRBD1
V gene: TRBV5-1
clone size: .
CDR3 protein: CASSWEQGNYGYTF
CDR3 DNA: TGCGCCAGCAGCTGGGAACAGGGGAACTATGGCTACACCTTC

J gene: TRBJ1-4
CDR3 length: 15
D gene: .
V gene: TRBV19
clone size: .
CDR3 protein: CASSRQTGRNEKLFF
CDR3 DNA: TGTGCCAGTAGTAGACAGACAGGTCGAAATGAAAAACTGTTTTTT

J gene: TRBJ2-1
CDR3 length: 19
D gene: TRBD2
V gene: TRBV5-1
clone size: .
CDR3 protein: CASRRSQLAGGPSYNEQFF
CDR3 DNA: TGCGCCAGCAGAAGGAGTCAGCTAGCGGGAGGGCCCTCCTACAATGAGCAGTTCTTC

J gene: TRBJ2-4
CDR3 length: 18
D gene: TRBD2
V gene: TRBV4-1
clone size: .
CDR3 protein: CASSYDPGTSGRRNIQYF
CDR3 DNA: TGCGCCAGCAGCTATGATCCCGGGACTAGCGGGAGGAGAAACATTCAGTACTTC